These T cell receptor beta chains were read from a single sample in a study of blood T cell repertoires in COVID-19. Produced via immunoSEQ multiplex PCR; TCRdb's table is partial and in-frame only. The sample records 200,000 or so clones, 80% to 90% being singletons. Specimen: peripheral blood. The receptors were sampled from a man between 25 and 39 years old with COVID-19, enrolled during active disease. Both conserved end residues are part of each CDR3. The D gene is left open where the match is weak. Only some rows state a clone size, as once, few, many or a class for expanded clones.

TRBV7-9,NA,NA,TRBJ1-2,CASSSPFNYGYTF,TGTGCCAGCAGCTCCCCTTTTAACTATGGCTACACCTTC
TRBV28,NA,NA,TRBJ1-1,CASSFPRGQNTEAFF,TGTGCCAGCAGTTTTCCCAGGGGTCAGAACACTGAAGCTTTCTTT
TRBV28,TRBD2,NA,TRBJ2-7,CASSLPTLRGTKTYEQYF,TGTGCCAGCAGTCTCCCGACCTTAAGAGGGACTAAGACCTACGAGCAGTACTTC
TRBV5-1,NA,NA,TRBJ1-2,CASSSSANYGYTF,TGCGCCAGCAGCTCATCAGCTAACTATGGCTACACCTTC
TRBV13,NA,few,TRBJ2-3,CASSLYPDTQYF,TGTGCCAGCAGCTTATATCCAGATACGCAGTATTTT
TRBV7-2,NA,NA,TRBJ2-2,CASTGQGAANTGELFF,TGTGCCAGCACCGGACAAGGGGCCGCGAACACCGGGGAGCTGTTTTTT
TRBV18,NA,NA,TRBJ2-3,CASSNMGGPTDTQYF,TGTGCCAGCTCAAACATGGGGGGACCCACAGATACGCAGTATTTT
TRBV6-2/TRBV6-3,TRBD1,NA,TRBJ1-2,CASSPGQGSGYTF,TGTGCCAGCAGCCCAGGACAGGGCTCTGGCTACACCTTC
TRBV7-2,NA,once,TRBJ1-1,CASSLGGGSVNTEAFF,TGTGCCAGCAGCTTAGGGGGGGGCTCGGTGAACACTGAAGCTTTCTTT
TRBV9,NA,NA,TRBJ2-7,CASAGQVGEQYF,TGTGCCAGCGCCGGACAAGTTGGCGAGCAGTACTTC
TRBV6-5,TRBD1,NA,TRBJ1-2,CASIPDRGAYGYTF,TGTGCCAGCATTCCGGACAGGGGTGCCTATGGCTACACCTTC
TRBV11-2,NA,few,TRBJ1-3,CASSSIREPTGNTIYF,TGTGCCAGCAGCTCGATCCGGGAGCCTACTGGAAACACCATATATTTT
TRBV2,TRBD2,NA,TRBJ2-2,CASREAFSGRVSTGELFF,TGTGCCAGCCGCGAAGCCTTTAGCGGGAGGGTGAGCACCGGGGAGCTGTTTTTT
TRBV7-2,TRBD1,NA,TRBJ1-2,CASSLAPGGGYTF,TGTGCCAGCAGCTTAGCTCCAGGGGGTGGCTACACCTTC
TRBV5-1,TRBD1,NA,TRBJ2-1,CASSLDRGPAEQFF,TGCGCCAGCAGCTTGGACAGGGGGCCGGCTGAGCAGTTCTTC
TRBV12-2,NA,NA,TRBJ1-1,CASRLFSLGAGVRDTEAFF,TGTGCAAGTCGCTTATTCTCTTTGGGGGCAGGGGTAAGGGACACTGAAGCTTTCTTT
TRBV18,TRBD1,NA,TRBJ1-2,CASSPPGTGNYGYTF,TGTGCCAGCTCACCACCCGGGACAGGGAACTATGGCTACACCTTC
TRBV7-3,TRBD1,NA,TRBJ2-2,CASSPWGQDGELFF,TGTGCCAGCAGCCCGTGGGGACAGGACGGGGAGCTGTTTTTT
TRBV5-1,NA,NA,TRBJ1-5,CASSLEGVENQPQHF,TGCGCCAGCAGCTTGGAAGGGGTTGAGAATCAGCCCCAGCATTTT
TRBV5-4,TRBD1,NA,TRBJ2-7,CASRYRGAENYEQYF,TGTGCCAGCAGATACAGGGGGGCGGAGAACTACGAGCAGTACTTC
TRBV5-4,NA,NA,TRBJ2-5,CASSLSGVHQETQYF,TGTGCCAGCAGCTTGTCAGGGGTCCACCAAGAGACCCAGTACTTC
TRBV20-1,NA,NA,TRBJ1-1,CSARDAAEAFF,TGCAGTGCTAGAGATGCAGCTGAAGCTTTCTTT
TRBV5-4,NA,NA,TRBJ1-1,CASSFLTYYGGEAFF,TGTGCCAGCAGCTTTCTGACTTATTACGGGGGGGAAGCTTTCTTT
TRBV5-1,NA,NA,TRBJ1-6,CASSLAGISPLHF,TGCGCCAGCAGCTTGGCCGGGATTTCACCCCTCCACTTT
TRBV11-3,NA,NA,TRBJ1-3,CASSLRADSSGNTIYF,TGTGCCAGCAGCTTAAGGGCGGACAGCTCTGGAAACACCATATATTTT
TRBV18,TRBD1,NA,TRBJ1-5,CASSPDRSQPQHF,TGTGCCAGCTCACCGGACAGGTCACAGCCCCAGCATTTT
TRBV7-2,TRBD2,once,TRBJ2-1,CASSLARGGLKNEQFF,TGTGCCAGCAGCTTAGCGCGGGGGGGGCTCAAAAATGAGCAGTTCTTC
TRBV14,NA,NA,TRBJ2-1,CASSNRRTVLGNEQFF,TGTGCCAGCAGCAACCGTAGGACAGTTCTGGGCAATGAGCAGTTCTTC
TRBV24-1,NA,NA,TRBJ1-6,CATSGGDGSPLHF,TGTGCCACCAGTGGCGGGGATGGATCACCCCTCCACTTT
TRBV5-5,NA,NA,TRBJ2-7,CASSLDRPTTYEQYF,TGTGCCAGCAGCCTGGACAGACCGACAACCTACGAGCAGTACTTC
TRBV9,NA,once,TRBJ1-3,CASSVVGGTFGNTIYF,TGTGCCAGCAGCGTAGTAGGGGGAACGTTTGGAAACACCATATATTTT
TRBV28,NA,NA,TRBJ1-2,CASSSQGYGYTF,TGTGCCAGCAGTTCTCAGGGCTATGGCTACACCTTC
TRBV12-5,TRBD2,NA,TRBJ2-3,CASGPDAVSGRAAADTQYF,TGTGCTAGTGGCCCCGACGCGGTGAGCGGGAGGGCCGCCGCAGATACGCAGTATTTT
TRBV20-1,TRBD1,NA,TRBJ1-5,CSASPGTGYQPQHF,TGCAGTGCCAGTCCCGGGACAGGGTATCAGCCCCAGCATTTT
TRBV6-2/TRBV6-3,TRBD1,NA,TRBJ1-5,CASSGDRGSGQPQHF,TGTGCCAGCAGTGGGGACAGGGGTTCGGGTCAGCCCCAGCATTTT
TRBV5-1,TRBD2,once,TRBJ2-2,CASSSAGELTGELFF,TGCGCCAGCAGCTCTGCGGGGGAGTTGACCGGGGAGCTGTTTTTT
TRBV12-3/TRBV12-4,NA,NA,TRBJ2-7,CASSPNYEQYF,TGTGCCAGCAGTCCAAACTACGAGCAGTACTTC
TRBV6-5,TRBD1,NA,TRBJ2-2,CASNFGTGNTGELFF,TGTGCCAGCAATTTCGGGACAGGGAACACCGGGGAGCTGTTTTTT
TRBV18,TRBD1,NA,TRBJ1-1,CASSPRQGGTEAFF,TGTGCCAGCTCACCTAGGCAGGGGGGCACTGAAGCTTTCTTT
TRBV11-3,NA,NA,TRBJ2-2,CASSLDRQPNTGELFF,TGTGCCAGCAGCTTAGACCGACAGCCGAACACCGGGGAGCTGTTTTTT
TRBV27,NA,once,TRBJ1-6,CASSLFGGGGSPLHF,TGTGCCAGCAGTTTATTTGGCGGGGGGGGTTCACCCCTCCACTTT
TRBV7-3,TRBD1,NA,TRBJ2-7,CASSSGTGEAEQYF,TGTGCCAGCAGCTCCGGGACAGGGGAAGCCGAGCAGTACTTC
TRBV5-1,NA,NA,TRBJ2-5,CASSLAMTGTGGETQYF,TGCGCCAGCAGCTTGGCCATGACAGGAACTGGCGGGGAGACCCAGTACTTC